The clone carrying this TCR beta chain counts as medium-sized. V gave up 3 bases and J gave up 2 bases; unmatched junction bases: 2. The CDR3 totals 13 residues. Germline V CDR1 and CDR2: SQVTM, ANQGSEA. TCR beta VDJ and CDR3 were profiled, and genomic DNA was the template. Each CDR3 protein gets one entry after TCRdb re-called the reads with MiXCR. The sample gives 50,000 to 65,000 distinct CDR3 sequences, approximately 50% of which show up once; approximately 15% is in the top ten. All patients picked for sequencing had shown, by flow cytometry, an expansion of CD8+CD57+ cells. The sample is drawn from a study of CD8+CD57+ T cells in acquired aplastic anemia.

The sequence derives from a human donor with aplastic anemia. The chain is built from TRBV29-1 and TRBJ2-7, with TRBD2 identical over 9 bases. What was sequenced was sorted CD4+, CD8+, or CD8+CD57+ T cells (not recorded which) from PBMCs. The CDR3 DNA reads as TGCAGCGTTGAGCTAGCGGGGACCTACGAGCAGTACTTC. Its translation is CSVELAGTYEQYF.